The 25 T cell receptor beta chains below were found in one sample sequenced in a study of CD8+ T cells in alopecia areata. TCR sequencing used cDNA made by reverse transcription of extracted RNA. Profiling relied on immunoSEQ multiplex PCR, and the TCRdb table lists in-frame clones only, not all of them. This sample has 150,000 to 200,000 clones, with roughly 50% found just once. The treatment: oral pan-JAK inhibitor, 5-10 mg twice daily. The source material was CD4+ T cells sorted from blood, sampled at approximately week 56, from a patient treated with tofacitinib. These receptors were taken from a human donor with alopecia areata.

The table lists this clone with a count of one. The V call is TRBV13, the J call TRBJ2-7, with D perhaps TRBD1 or TRBD2 (5 bases each). Trimming cost V 5 bases and J 2 bases, with 10 bases left between them. This CDR3 contains 13 residues. Per the germline V gene, CDR1 is PRHDT and CDR2 is FYEKMQ (reference sequence). This CDR3 is CASSLGRPYEQYF. CDR3 coding DNA: TGTGCCAGCAGCCTGGGACGGCCCTACGAGCAGTACTTC.

V is TRBV6-1 and J is TRBJ1-1; D is perhaps TRBD1 (5 bases). This CDR3 has 13 amino acids. V gave up 5 bases and J gave up 4 bases, with 11 bases separating them. Germline CDR1 and CDR2: MNHNS and SASEGT. The CDR3 DNA sequence: TGTGCCAGCAGTCAAAGGGGAGGCACTGAAGCTTTCTTT. Amino acids: CASSQRGGTEAFF.

To note about this clone: At one end, the junction sequence differs from germline, possibly due to a read error. This sequence joins TRBV7-7 and TRBJ2-3, with 8 bases lining up with TRBD2. Germline V gene lookup returns CDR1 SSHAT and CDR2 FNYEAQ (reference sequence). CDR3 length: 14 residues. The CDR3 bases are TGTGCTAGCAGCCCGGGACTAGTCACAGATACGCAGTATTTT. Its protein is CASSPGLVTDTQYF.

In this sample, this clone turned up a few times. J is TRBJ2-7 and V is TRBV5-1; tentatively, D is TRBD2 (5 bases). Trimming stripped 5 bases from V and 2 bases from J, with 14 bases between. In germline, CDR1 is SGHRS, CDR2 YFSETQ. The CDR3 runs to 14 residues. The CDR3 here is CASSPPGVPYEQYF. The CDR3 coding sequence is TGCGCCAGCAGTCCGCCCGGGGTTCCCTACGAGCAGTACTTC. Together with reference TRBV5-1 and TRBJ2-7, the CDR3 gives the full variable domain: KAGVTQTPRYLIKTRGQQVTLSCSPISGHRSVSWYQQTPGQGLQFLFEYFSETQRNKGNFPGRFSGRQFSNSRSEMNVSTLELGDSALYLCASSPPGVPYEQYFGPGTRLTVT.

This clone was picked up a small number of times. This rearrangement joins TRBV5-1 to TRBJ1-1, with TRBD1 matching 8 bases. The CDR3 consists of 16 residues. Germline CDR1 SGHRS, CDR2 YFSETQ. Trimming cost V 1 base and J 5 bases; bases outside gene matches: 10. Here the CDR3 DNA reads TGCGCCAGCAGCTTGAATACCGGACAGGGTTGGACTGAAGCTTTCTTT. This translates into CASSLNTGQGWTEAFF.

This clone showed up just a few times. The chain is built from TRBV30 and TRBJ1-2, with 7 positions matching TRBD1. From germline, CDR1 is GTSNPN and CDR2 SVGIG (reference sequence). V lost 2 bases and J lost 4; bases outside the gene matches: 4. This CDR3 comprises 13 residues. CDR3: CAWSRQGRYGYTF. CDR3 in DNA: TGTGCCTGGAGTCGACAGGGTCGCTATGGCTACACCTTC.

The chain employs TRBV7-7 and TRBJ2-6; D is perhaps TRBD2 (6 bases). The CDR3 is 15 residues long. Trimming took 1 base from V and 2 from J, leaving 6 bases between them. Germline loops: CDR1 SSHAT, CDR2 FNYEAQ (reference sequence). CDR3 amino acids: CASSLGGTGANVLTF. In DNA, the CDR3 is TGTGCCAGCAGCTTAGGCGGGACTGGGGCCAACGTCCTGACTTTC.

This clone showed up just once. V gene TRBV30 combines with J gene TRBJ1-5, with D tentatively TRBD1 (5 bases). Trimming stripped 1 base from V and 4 bases from J, with 8 bases between. The CDR3 runs to 13 residues. CDR1 and CDR2 (germline): GTSNPN, SVGIG (reference sequence). The CDR3 protein is CAWSGGRNQPQHF. CDR3 coding DNA: TGTGCCTGGAGTGGGGGGAGAAATCAGCCCCAGCATTTT. Drawing the rest from reference TRBV30 and TRBJ1-5, the complete variable domain is SQTIHQWPATLVQPVGSPLSLECTVEGTSNPNLYWYRQAAGRGLQLLFYSVGIGQISSEVPQNLSASRPQDRQFILSSKKLLLSDSGFYLCAWSGGRNQPQHFGDGTRLSIL.

J is TRBJ1-1 and V is TRBV30; weak D call: TRBD1 (5 bases). This CDR3 has 11 amino acids. CDR1 GTSNPN and CDR2 SVGIG come from the germline V gene (reference sequence). V shed 3 bases and J shed 7 bases, with 9 bases lying between them. The CDR3 is CAWRATVEAFF. CDR3 nucleotide sequence: TGTGCCTGGAGGGCGACAGTTGAAGCTTTCTTT.

This clone was observed a few times. The rearrangement links TRBV6-6 to TRBJ1-2; D is unresolved. CDR3 length: 15 amino acids. Per germline, CDR1 MNHNY and CDR2 SVGAGI (reference sequence). Trimming pared 7 bases from V and 4 bases from J, leaving 19 bases between. The CDR3: CASNQQSTPSYGYTF. The CDR3 DNA reads as TGTGCCAGCAATCAACAGTCGACTCCTTCCTATGGCTACACCTTC.

This clone was observed a single time. This chain links TRBV18 with TRBJ2-7; D unclear. Per germline, CDR1 KGHSH and CDR2 LQKENI. This CDR3 contains 16 residues. Trimming cost V 0 bases and J 3 bases, with 15 bases left between them. This CDR3 reads CASSPPRRSANYEQYF. CDR3 coding DNA: TGTGCCAGCTCACCACCGAGGCGGTCAGCCAACTACGAGCAGTACTTC.

The rearrangement uses TRBV19 and TRBJ1-1; maybe TRBD1 (6 bases). CDR1 is LNHDA and CDR2 is SQIVND in the germline V gene (reference sequence). Trimming stripped 1 base from V and 1 base from J, with 10 bases between. This CDR3 is built from 15 residues. CDR3 bases: TGTGCCAGTAGTATAGGGGGGACAAAGAACACTGAAGCTTTCTTT. It is translated as CASSIGGTKNTEAFF.

This chain uses TRBV15 with TRBJ2-2; 7 bases are shared with TRBD1. This CDR3 contains 14 residues. CDR1 and CDR2 (germline): LNHNV, YYDKDF (reference sequence). V shed 0 bases, J shed 6 bases, and the junction held 1 base outside the gene matches. CDR3 region: CATSRDQGAGELFF. CDR3 coding DNA: TGTGCCACCAGCAGAGACCAGGGGGCCGGGGAGCTGTTTTTT.

This chain uses TRBV7-2 with TRBJ2-1; no clear D gene. The CDR3 spans 16 residues. The V end was cut by 2 bases, the J end by 5 bases, with 16 bases between. Germline CDR1 is SGHTA and CDR2 is FQGNSA. The CDR3 protein is CASSLHWSNPNNEQFF. The CDR3 DNA reads as TGTGCCAGCAGCTTACACTGGAGTAACCCTAACAATGAGCAGTTCTTC.

The CDR3 reads CASSLGNMNSGANVLTF. As DNA, the CDR3 is TGTGCCAGCAGCTTAGGTAACATGAACTCTGGGGCCAACGTCCTGACTTTC. This chain joins TRBV7-3 and TRBJ2-6; D unresolved. There are 17 residues in the CDR3. Germline CDR1 reads SGHTA; CDR2 reads FQGTGA. Trimming took 2 bases from V and 0 from J, leaving 11 bases between them.

This rearrangement joins TRBV2 to TRBJ2-5; D might be TRBD1 (5 bases). The CDR3 consists of 17 residues. Germline V gene data show CDR1 as SNHLY and CDR2 as FYNNEI. Trimming took 5 bases from V and 1 from J, leaving 20 bases between them. The CDR3: CASSPVVTTASQETQYF. As DNA, the CDR3 is TGTGCCAGCAGTCCAGTGGTAACGACAGCTAGCCAAGAGACCCAGTACTTC.

This clone was found a few times. The J gene is TRBJ2-1, the V gene TRBV18; 9 bases line up with TRBD2. Germline values: CDR1 KGHSH, CDR2 LQKENI. J lost 6 bases, V lost 0 bases, and 3 bases had no gene match. The CDR3 totals 15 residues. CDR3 in amino acids: CASSPPSGGTNEQFF. CDR3 in DNA: TGTGCCAGCTCACCACCGAGCGGGGGGACCAATGAGCAGTTCTTC.

This clone appeared a few times. This chain links TRBV29-1 with TRBJ1-2, with D tentatively TRBD1 (5 bases). V gave up 3 bases and J gave up 8 bases, with 16 bases separating them. There are 13 residues in the CDR3. CDR1 is SQVTM and CDR2 is ANQGSEA in the germline V gene. CDR3 coding DNA: TGCAGCGTTGAGTCCGGCAGGGTGGAGGGCTACACCTTC. The encoded protein is CSVESGRVEGYTF.

This clone occurred a few times. The chain employs TRBV4-1 and TRBJ2-2; D not certain. This CDR3 comprises 13 residues. V lost 6 bases and J lost 5, with 10 bases in between. Germline assignment: CDR1 MGHRA and CDR2 YSYEKL. The CDR3 DNA reads as TGCGCCAGCAGGTCAAGAACAACCGGGGAGCTGTTTTTT. It encodes CASRSRTTGELFF.

The chain links TRBV18 to TRBJ2-2; 7 nucleotides agree with TRBD2. There are 15 residues in the CDR3. Germline-derived CDR1 and CDR2 are KGHSH and LQKENI. J gave up 2 bases and V 6 bases, and 6 bases lay outside the gene matches. CDR3 sequence: CASSPGGRNTGELFF. CDR3 coding DNA: TGTGCCAGCTCGCCGGGAGGCAGAAACACCGGGGAGCTGTTTTTT.

This chain links TRBV30 with TRBJ2-7; possibly TRBD1 for D (8 bases). This CDR3 region has 13 residues. The germline gives CDR1 GTSNPN, CDR2 SVGIG (reference sequence). The CDR3 sequence: CASHRGGTYEQYF. CDR3 nucleotides: TGTGCTTCGCACAGGGGGGGTACCTACGAGCAGTACTTC.

The chain recombines TRBV30 with TRBJ1-2; no clear D gene. Germline CDR1 GTSNPN, CDR2 SVGIG (reference sequence). V was clipped by 3 bases and J by 4 bases, with 6 bases between them. The CDR3 spans 11 residues. The CDR3: CAWSGRYGYTF. In DNA, the CDR3 is TGTGCCTGGAGCGGCCGCTATGGCTACACCTTC.

V is TRBV30 and J is TRBJ2-5; perhaps D is TRBD1 or TRBD2 (6 bases each). V gave up 4 bases and J gave up 5 bases, with 14 bases separating them. Germline CDR1 is GTSNPN and CDR2 is SVGIG (reference sequence). This CDR3 comprises 13 residues. The CDR3, as DNA: TGTGCCTGGAAGGCTGGGGGGCGGGAGACCCAGTACTTC. Translating gives CAWKAGGRETQYF.

CDR3 in DNA: TGTGCCAGCAGCGTAGGGGACAGAAACTATGGCTACACCTTC. This codes for CASSVGDRNYGYTF. The rearrangement joins TRBV9 to TRBJ1-2; 7 bases map to TRBD1. CDR3 length: 14 residues. CDR1 SGDLS and CDR2 YYNGEE come from the germline V gene. The trim removed 0 bases at V and 2 bases at J, leaving 1 base unmatched.

The V and J genes are TRBV2 and TRBJ1-2; no definite D call. The germline V gene has CDR1 SNHLY and CDR2 FYNNEI. The CDR3 is 11 amino acids. V dropped 4 bases and J dropped 10 bases, with 10 bases sitting between them. Here the CDR3 reads CASSVKAAYTF. In DNA, the CDR3 is TGTGCCAGCAGTGTTAAGGCCGCCTACACCTTC.